This T cell receptor beta chain was recovered during a study of shared clonotypes between healthy human individuals. Study-wide findings and caveats: An effect of sequencing depth on clonotype sharing among donors was expected.

V was clipped by 0 bases and J by 3 bases, with 14 bases between them. The CDR3 has 16 residues. Germline V gene lookup returns CDR1 SGHTS and CDR2 YDEGEE. Comment on this clone: Its antigen is unknown.

The authors ran unsorted PBMC replicate PCRs on 250 to 350 ng DNA, around 33,000 T cell genomes. Original analysis: Because ImmunoSEQ provided only junction sequences with no quality scores, the filtering differed. Using immunoSEQ multiplex PCR, the repertoire was profiled, and TCRdb retains in-frame clones only, with some absent. V and J calls and clone size are copied from that table; D and trimming were computed from the DNA. This table holds 450,000 to 650,000 clones, roughly 79% found once. The chain recombines TRBV5-8 with TRBJ2-3; unclear D gene. The clonotype originates from a woman aged 40 to 55 in good health. Some clones in this sample may be carry-over from other donors' samples. Specimen: PBMCs. The CDR3 spells CASSLAGPGGTDTQYF. The CDR3 DNA reads TGTGCCAGCAGCTTGGCTGGTCCCGGCGGAACAGATACGCAGTATTTT. Together with reference TRBV5-8 and TRBJ2-3, the CDR3 gives the full variable domain: EAGVTQSPTHLIKTRGQQATLRCSPISGHTSVYWYQQALGLGLQFLLWYDEGEERNRGNFPPRFSGRQFPNYSSELNVNALELEDSALYLCASSLAGPGGTDTQYFGPGTRLTVL.